Listed here are 26 T cell receptor beta chains from one sample, sequenced in a study of sequential checkpoint blockade in melanoma. The method was immunoSEQ multiplex PCR; TCRdb's version includes in-frame clones alone and lacks a portion of them. Of about 17,000 clones in the sample, roughly 70% were seen once. Noted treatment: randomized to nivolumab then ipilimumab (arm A) or the reverse (arm B). Sequenced material: CD8+ T cells sorted from blood (inferred from file names), taken from a patient given nivolumab and ipilimumab in sequence. The receptors were sampled from a human donor with melanoma.

This clone was seen once. The rearrangement joins TRBV5-6 to TRBJ1-1; D gene ambiguous. Germline CDR1 and CDR2: SGHDT and YYEEEE. Trimming stripped 0 bases from V and 6 bases from J, with 9 bases between. The CDR3 spans 13 residues. As DNA, the CDR3 is TGTGCCAGCAGCTTGGCGGGGTACCCTGAAGCTTTCTTT. It translates to CASSLAGYPEAFF.

This rearrangement joins TRBV12-2 to TRBJ1-1. TRBV12-2 constitutes a pseudogene. The CDR3 spans 16 residues. CDR3: CASRLVSNKEDTEAFF. The CDR3 region has the DNA TGTGCAAGTCGCTTAGTTTCTAACAAGGAGGACACTGAAGCTTTCTTT.

The genes are TRBV7-2 and TRBJ2-7, with a tentative D call TRBD2 (6 bases). The CDR3 has 15 amino acids. Trimming cost V 4 bases and J 0 bases, with 13 bases left between them. Germline V CDR1 and CDR2: SGHTA, FQGNSA. The CDR3 DNA follows: TGTGCCAGCAGCTCATTCGGGGGTGGCTCCTACGAGCAGTACTTC. This gives the protein CASSSFGGGSYEQYF.

To note about this clone: Relative to the germline gene, one junction end is altered; a read error may explain this. The J gene is TRBJ2-2, the V gene TRBV29-1, with TRBD2 as a possible D gene (5 bases). This CDR3 is built from 14 residues. CDR1 SQVTM and CDR2 ANQGSEA come from the germline V gene. The CDR3 DNA follows: TGCAGCGTTGACGTAGACGACCGGCACCGGGGAGCTGTTTTT. This codes for CSVDVDDRHRGAVF.

This chain joins TRBV6-5 and TRBJ2-7; the match to TRBD1 covers 10 bases. Trimming took 7 bases from V and 5 from J; bases not matched to a gene: 5. This CDR3 is 13 amino acids long. Germline loops: CDR1 MNHEY, CDR2 SVGAGI. The CDR3 here is CASTEDRGDEQYF. The CDR3 DNA reads as TGTGCCAGCACCGAGGACAGGGGGGACGAGCAGTACTTC.

The genes are TRBV27 and TRBJ2-7; a possible D gene is TRBD1 (6 bases). Germline V gene sequence: CDR1 MNHEY, CDR2 SMNVEV (reference sequence). The CDR3 is 12 amino acids. V lost 7 bases to trimming and J lost 6 bases, with 13 bases between them. The CDR3 here is CASTSGETEQYF. CDR3 DNA: TGTGCCAGCACCTCAGGGGAGACCGAGCAGTACTTC.

The chain links TRBV9 to TRBJ1-1; a possible D gene is TRBD1 (6 bases). V lost 3 bases and J lost 5, with 14 bases in between. This CDR3 is 14 amino acids long. Germline V gene sequence: CDR1 SGDLS, CDR2 YYNGEE. CDR3 in DNA: TGTGCCAGCAGCGCCGGCGGGGGGCAGACTGAAGCTTTCTTT. Translation: CASSAGGGQTEAFF.

The chain combines TRBV10-3 with TRBJ2-1, with 10 bases that match TRBD2. CDR1 ENHRY and CDR2 SYGVKD come from the germline V gene. This CDR3 contains 14 residues. The V and J ends lost 10 bases and 10 bases, in that order; junction bases with no gene match: 13. The DNA for the CDR3 is TGTGCCACCCGTGGGCTAGCGGGAGTGGAAGAGCAGTTCTTC. Translated, it gives CATRGLAGVEEQFF.

This chain's CDR3 is CASRVKGGRNTEAFF. Written as DNA, the CDR3 is TGTGCCAGCAGGGTAAAGGGGGGGCGGAACACTGAAGCTTTCTTT. The chain couples TRBV6-5 to TRBJ1-1, with a tentative D call TRBD1 (6 bases). CDR3 length: 15 amino acids. Germline V CDR1 and CDR2: MNHEY, SVGAGI. Trimming took 6 bases from V and 1 from J, leaving 15 bases between them.

This chain joins TRBV9 and TRBJ2-3, with 9 bases matching TRBD2. The CDR3 is 16 amino acids. The J segment lost 0 bases and the V segment lost 0 bases, leaving 2 bases of the junction unmatched. Per the germline V gene, CDR1 is SGDLS and CDR2 is YYNGEE. CDR3 DNA: TGTGCCAGCAGCGTAGGGGCGGGGGGGAGCACAGATACGCAGTATTTT. This translates into CASSVGAGGSTDTQYF.

The chain is built from TRBV9 and TRBJ2-3, with TRBD2 identical over 8 bases. The CDR3 is made up of 17 amino acids. The V segment lost 4 bases and the J segment 6 bases; nucleotides outside the gene matches: 16. The germline CDR1 and CDR2 sequences are SGDLS and YYNGEE. As DNA, the CDR3 is TGTGCCAGCAGCCGTCCGTCCTCTACTAGCGGAGCGGATACGCAGTATTTT. As protein: CASSRPSSTSGADTQYF.

This rearrangement joins TRBV6-6 to TRBJ2-7; D is perhaps TRBD1 (6 bases). Germline CDR1 reads MNHNY; CDR2 reads SVGAGI (reference sequence). There are 13 residues in the CDR3. The ends were cut back, 2 bases at V and 5 bases at J, with 10 bases in the middle. Written as DNA, the CDR3 is TGTGCCAGCAGTTACACAGGGACCGACGAGCAGTACTTC. Protein sequence: CASSYTGTDEQYF.

The rearrangement joins TRBV27 to TRBJ2-3; TRBD2 aligns across 7 bases. Per germline, CDR1 MNHEY and CDR2 SMNVEV (reference sequence). CDR3 length: 13 amino acids. V lost 8 bases to trimming and J lost 2 bases; unmatched junction nucleotides: 4. The CDR3 nucleotides are TGTGCCAGCTGGCGGGGGTACACAGATACGCAGTATTTT. Translating it yields CASWRGYTDTQYF.

This rearrangement joins TRBV9 to TRBJ2-7; 7 nucleotides align to TRBD2. The CDR3 is 15 amino acids. Losses at the gene ends were 0 bases for V and 5 bases for J; bases not matched to a gene: 8. The germline V gene has CDR1 SGDLS and CDR2 YYNGEE. The CDR3 nucleotides read TGTGCCAGCAGCGTAGCGGGCGGGAGTCCCCACGAGCAGTACTTC. The encoded protein is CASSVAGGSPHEQYF.

The chain uses TRBV7-6 and TRBJ2-7, with 13 bases aligning to TRBD2. The CDR3 consists of 16 residues. Germline CDR1 SGHVS, CDR2 FNYEAQ. V was clipped by 1 base and J by 5 bases; unmatched bases: 5. The CDR3 spells CASSLELAGGPHEQYF. The CDR3 region has the DNA TGTGCCAGCAGCTTAGAACTAGCGGGAGGGCCACACGAGCAGTACTTC.

This clone came up a few times. The chain is built from TRBV19 and TRBJ2-2; 12 bases agree with TRBD2. CDR3 length: 14 amino acids. With 6 bases clipped from V and 9 bases from J, the junction kept 5 bases outside the gene matches. Germline CDR1 reads LNHDA; CDR2 reads SQIVND (reference sequence). The CDR3 DNA reads TGTGCCAGTAGCTTGACTAGCGGGAGTCGGGAGCTGTTTTTT. This sequence encodes CASSLTSGSRELFF.

V is TRBV4-1 and J is TRBJ2-7, with 9 bases that match TRBD1. The CDR3 is 15 amino acids. V lost 1 base to trimming and J lost 2 bases; unmatched junction nucleotides: 3. Germline values: CDR1 MGHRA, CDR2 YSYEKL. CDR3 in amino acids: CASSQAGQGAYEQYF. DNA for the CDR3: TGCGCCAGCAGCCAAGCGGGACAGGGAGCCTACGAGCAGTACTTC.

The DNA of the CDR3 is TGTGCCACTAGCCAAACAAATTCGGGGTCTAGGTCCTACGAGCAGTACTTC. Translated, it gives CATSQTNSGSRSYEQYF. J is TRBJ2-7 and V is TRBV19; D is perhaps TRBD2 (5 bases). Deletions cut 10 bases from V and 1 base from J, with 26 bases between. CDR3 length equals 17 residues. The germline V gene has CDR1 LNHDA and CDR2 SQIVND (reference sequence).

V and J are TRBV29-1 and TRBJ2-7; perhaps TRBD2 as D (6 bases). V was shortened by 2 bases and J by 3 bases, with 8 bases between the two germline ends. The CDR3 is 12 residues long. Germline values: CDR1 SQVTM, CDR2 ANQGSEA. CDR3 amino acids: CSVESGGYEQYF. The DNA for the CDR3 is TGCAGCGTTGAATCCGGGGGCTACGAGCAGTACTTC.

The rearrangement joins TRBV7-6 to TRBJ2-7; 7 bases are a match to TRBD1. The germline V gene has CDR1 SGHVS and CDR2 FNYEAQ. V shed 7 bases, J shed 3 bases, and the junction held 12 bases outside the gene matches. The CDR3 has 15 amino acids. The CDR3 DNA sequence: TGTGCCAGCACCAAAGAGGGGGCAGCCCACTACGAGCAGTACTTC. This codes for CASTKEGAAHYEQYF.

This chain links TRBV7-8 with TRBJ2-7, with TRBD2 as a possible D gene (6 bases). Trimming cost V 10 bases and J 0 bases, with 13 bases left between them. Germline CDR1 is SGHVS and CDR2 is FQNEAQ. The CDR3 extends over 13 amino acids. CDR3: CATSGDFSYEQYF. CDR3 nucleotide sequence: TGTGCCACCTCGGGGGATTTCTCCTACGAGCAGTACTTC.

The genes are TRBV13 and TRBJ2-1; TRBD2 might be the D (6 bases). The germline CDR1 and CDR2 sequences are PRHDT and FYEKMQ (reference sequence). The germline V and J ends were trimmed by 5 bases and 10 bases, with 12 bases remaining between them. This CDR3 region has 12 residues. The CDR3: CASSRGRGEQFF. In DNA, the CDR3 is TGTGCCAGCAGCCGCGGTCGGGGGGAGCAGTTCTTC. Using reference TRBV13 and TRBJ2-1 for the parts outside the CDR3, the full variable domain is AAGVIQSPRHLIKEKRETATLKCYPIPRHDTVYWYQQGPGQDPQFLISFYEKMQSDKGSIPDRFSAQQFSDYHSELNMSSLELGDSALYFCASSRGRGEQFFGPGTRLTVL.

This sequence joins TRBV29-1 and TRBJ1-1; D possibly corresponds to TRBD1 (6 bases). V dropped 6 bases and J dropped 8 bases, with 10 bases sitting between them. From germline, CDR1 is SQVTM and CDR2 ANQGSEA. This CDR3 comprises 10 residues. The CDR3 nucleotides read TGCAGCGTCGAGGGGGGGGAAGCTTTCTTT. This gives the protein CSVEGGEAFF.

The chain uses TRBV14 and TRBJ1-2; D is uncertain. This CDR3 comprises 12 residues. CDR1 SGHDN and CDR2 FVKESK come from the germline V gene. V dropped 4 bases and J dropped 7 bases, with 10 bases sitting between them. The CDR3 DNA follows: TGTGCCAGCAGCCCCGGGTGGGTTGGCTACACCTTC. This gives the protein CASSPGWVGYTF.

The rearrangement uses TRBV7-6 and TRBJ2-1; D perhaps matches TRBD2 (5 bases). From germline, CDR1 is SGHVS and CDR2 FNYEAQ. V lost 7 bases and J lost 7, with 20 bases in between. The CDR3 runs to 15 residues. Here the CDR3 reads CASMQAGPGRNEQFF. The CDR3 DNA follows: TGTGCCAGCATGCAGGCTGGACCGGGGAGAAATGAGCAGTTCTTC.

The V gene is TRBV6-1, the J gene TRBJ2-1; 13 positions agree with TRBD2. The CDR3 contains 18 residues. The germline CDR1 and CDR2 sequences are MNHNS and SASEGT. The trim removed 0 bases at V and 4 bases at J, leaving 6 bases unmatched. The DNA of the CDR3 is TGTGCCAGCAGTGAAGCGGGGACTAGCGGGAAGGGTTACAATGAGCAGTTCTTC. It translates to CASSEAGTSGKGYNEQFF.